Below, 14 T cell receptor beta chains from the same sample are listed, as sequenced in a study of T cells in Graves' hyperthyroidism and ophthalmopathy. RNA transcripts yielded amplified TCR beta CDR3 regions. A first-round RT-PCR of the TCR CDR3 used the HTBI primer set. One entry per CDR3 protein, called by TCRdb with MiXCR from the multiplex PCR reads. The sample contains some 180,000 distinct CDR3 sequences, 15% to 20% of which appear only once. Sequencing input: blood. The receptors shown here come from a woman aged 45-59 years with Graves' hyperthyroidism.

This clonotype was recorded many times. CDR3 residues: CASSVKPADTQYF. For the CDR3, the DNA is TGTGCCAGCTCGGTGAAACCCGCAGATACGCAGTATTTT. The chain recombines TRBV6-1 with TRBJ2-3; unclear D gene. The CDR3 extends over 13 amino acids. CDR1 and CDR2 (germline): MNHNS, SASEGT. V was trimmed by 8 bases and J by 4 bases, leaving 13 bases between them.

This clonotype was observed at least ten times. The V and J genes are TRBV6-1 and TRBJ2-2; the D gene could be TRBD1 or TRBD2 (6 bases each). There are 15 residues in the CDR3. Trimming left V 6 bases short and J 5 bases short, with 16 bases between. Germline V lookup: CDR1 MNHNS, CDR2 SASEGT. This CDR3 reads CASREQGGGTGELFF. The CDR3 coding sequence is TGTGCCAGCAGGGAACAGGGTGGAGGGACCGGGGAGCTGTTTTTT.

The table lists this clonotype with a few counts. V is TRBV9 and J is TRBJ1-1; no reliable D call. Germline V gene lookup returns CDR1 SGDLS and CDR2 YYNGEE. V was trimmed by 3 bases and J by 1 base, leaving 7 bases between them. This CDR3 has 13 residues. CDR3 in DNA: TGTGCCAGCAGCGCGAGGGCGAACACTGAAGCTTTCTTT. As protein: CASSARANTEAFF. Full variable domain (remainder filled in from reference TRBV9 and TRBJ1-1): DSGVTQTPKHLITATGQRVTLRCSPRSGDLSVYWYQQSLDQGLQFLIQYYNGEERAKGNILERFSAQQFPDLHSELNLSSLELGDSALYFCASSARANTEAFFGQGTRLTVV.

This clonotype was counted many times. CDR3 residues: CASSGLSYNEQFF. The DNA of the CDR3 is TGTGCCAGCTCAGGGCTATCCTACAATGAGCAGTTCTTC. J is TRBJ2-1 and V is TRBV18; no definite D call. Trimming stripped 5 bases from V and 1 base from J, with 6 bases between. The CDR3 consists of 13 residues. Germline values: CDR1 KGHSH, CDR2 LQKENI.

This clonotype was seen repeatedly, ten times or more. CDR3 nucleotide sequence: TGCAGTGCAAACGGACAGACCCTCTATGGCTACACCTTC. It specifies CSANGQTLYGYTF. The J gene is TRBJ1-2, the V gene TRBV20-1, with a weak D call TRBD1 (6 bases). Germline V gene lookup returns CDR1 DFQATT and CDR2 SNEGSKA (reference sequence). Deletions cut 6 bases from V and 4 bases from J, with 15 bases between. The CDR3 loop spans 13 amino acids.

This clonotype showed up many times. The gene calls are TRBV7-9 and TRBJ1-2; a possible D gene is TRBD1 (5 bases). Trimming took 2 bases from V and 5 from J, leaving 12 bases between them. The CDR3 spans 14 residues. The germline gives CDR1 SEHNR, CDR2 FQNEAQ (reference sequence). CDR3 nucleotide sequence: TGTGCCAGCAGCTTATGGGGGGAGGATTATGGCTACACCTTC. This translates into CASSLWGEDYGYTF.

This clonotype was counted between two and nine times. The V call is TRBV20-1, the J call TRBJ2-1; 14 bases fit TRBD2. Trimming took 5 bases from V and 2 from J; bases not matched to a gene: 5. This CDR3 region has 16 residues. CDR1 is DFQATT and CDR2 is SNEGSKA in the germline V gene (reference sequence). CDR3 sequence: CSALGLAGEPYNEQFF. CDR3 sequence (DNA): TGCAGTGCTTTGGGACTAGCGGGGGAACCCTACAATGAGCAGTTCTTC.

This clonotype was seen a handful of times. The J gene is TRBJ2-5, the V gene TRBV9; TRBD2 aligns across 9 bases. This CDR3 contains 16 residues. Trimming at V came to 3 bases and at J to 5 bases, leaving 11 bases not matched to a gene. Germline assignment: CDR1 SGDLS and CDR2 YYNGEE. The CDR3 nucleotides read TGTGCCAGCAGCGCGCTCGAGGGAGCGGGAGGTGAGACCCAGTACTTC. Amino acids: CASSALEGAGGETQYF.

This clonotype was picked up many times. The rearrangement joins TRBV6-2 or TRBV6-3 to TRBJ1-1, with a possible D match to TRBD1 (6 bases). The germline gives CDR1 MNHEY, CDR2 SVGEGT. The CDR3 is 16 amino acids. The germline V and J ends were trimmed by 2 bases and 0 bases, with 13 bases remaining between them. The chain's CDR3 is CASSYPRTALNTEAFF. The CDR3 nucleotides read TGTGCCAGCAGTTACCCTCGGACAGCCCTGAACACTGAAGCTTTCTTT.

This clonotype was detected once. J is TRBJ1-4 and V is TRBV3-1; TRBD1 might be the D (5 bases). The CDR3 extends over 18 amino acids. Germline V gene sequence: CDR1 LGHDT, CDR2 YNNKEL (reference sequence). Trimming removed 4 bases from V and 8 bases from J, with 26 bases in between. The DNA for the CDR3 is TGTGCCAGCAGCCGGCCGGTGCTTTCCTGGGGACGGAACGAAAAACTGTTTTTT. It codes for CASSRPVLSWGRNEKLFF.

This clonotype was seen repeatedly, ten times or more. The chain employs TRBV5-6 and TRBJ1-2, with D possibly matching TRBD1 (5 bases). V lost 4 bases to trimming and J lost 1 base, with 8 bases between them. This CDR3 spans 13 amino acids. CDR1 is SGHDT, CDR2 YYEEEE, per germline. Here the CDR3 reads CASSRGNNYGYTF. CDR3 nucleotide sequence: TGTGCCAGCAGCCGGGGGAATAACTATGGCTACACCTTC.

V gene TRBV20-1 combines with J gene TRBJ2-7; 8 positions agree with TRBD2. This CDR3 has 15 residues. The J segment lost 2 bases and the V segment lost 3 bases, leaving 9 bases of the junction unmatched. Germline V gene sequence: CDR1 DFQATT, CDR2 SNEGSKA (reference sequence). The CDR3 here is CSASNLAGNTYEQYF. In DNA, the CDR3 is TGCAGTGCTAGTAATCTAGCGGGCAATACCTACGAGCAGTACTTC.

This clonotype was observed at least ten times. This rearrangement joins TRBV6-1 to TRBJ2-3; 11 bases fit TRBD1. CDR3 length: 17 amino acids. The ends lost 7 bases at V and 2 bases at J; junction bases unmatched: 11. Germline V gene data show CDR1 as MNHNS and CDR2 as SASEGT. The CDR3 spells CASTSGQGVFNTDTQYF. The DNA of the CDR3 is TGTGCCAGCACCTCGGGACAGGGGGTTTTTAACACAGATACGCAGTATTTT.

This clonotype was counted ten times or more. This chain connects TRBV28 to TRBJ2-5; 8 nucleotides line up with TRBD1. CDR1 MDHEN and CDR2 SYDVKM come from the germline V gene. There are 18 residues in the CDR3. The ends lost 3 bases at V and 0 bases at J; junction bases unmatched: 12. CDR3 loop: CASSLTPGGQMYQETQYF. The CDR3 bases are TGTGCCAGCAGTTTGACGCCAGGGGGCCAGATGTACCAAGAGACCCAGTACTTC.